The T cell receptor (beta chain) under discussion was sequenced for a study of CD8+CD57+ T cells in acquired aplastic anemia (dated by TCRdb to between 2017 and 2018). At the level of the whole study: DNA extracted from sorted CD4+ and CD8+ cells had a mean of roughly 3 ug, with a range of 0.2 to 27.4 ug. A CD8+CD57+ expansion meant a frequency higher than the mean frequency seen in healthy subjects. What the work shows at the level of the full study, not this receptor alone: No significant difference in CD8+ Simpson's diversity was found between patients and healthy controls (P=0.060). Although 25 to 30 CD8+ CDR3 sequences were shared by patients and controls, these sequences appeared highly expressed in patients and within the immunodominant clones of patients.

Patients chosen for sequencing had shown expansion of CD8+CD57+ cells by flow cytometry. Severe acquired aplastic anemia was diagnosed in all patients according to International Study of Aplastic Anemia and Agranulocytosis and Camitta criteria. At the time blood was sampled, none of the patients had received any therapy. In this study, sorted CD4+ and CD8+ T cells from the blood of healthy subjects and of severe aplastic anemia patients had their TCR repertoires deep-sequenced. Patients were enrolled in the USA under clinicaltrials.gov protocols 00001620, 01623167, 00001397, 00071045, 00081523 and 00961064. Ficoll-Paque density gradient centrifugation was used to isolate peripheral blood mononuclear cells. Before DNA extraction, CD4+ and CD8+ T cells were sorted by FACS or by magnetic beads. TCR beta VDJ combination and CDR3 sequence profiling used genomic DNA as the template. An Illumina HiSeq 2000 was the platform used for TCR repertoire sequencing. The study's processing was this. TRBV/TRBJ rearrangement plots, CDR3 size and DJ length profiles, and Simpson's diversity index were used to assess repertoires. The most abundant DNA sequence in the deep sequencing data was taken as the immunodominant clone. CDR3 amino acid sequences were checked for sharing between subjects and were compared against published repertoires and the VDJdb database. TCRdb itself trimmed the public reads at Q25 with fastp, ran MiXCR and retained productive beta chains. Here each entry gathers all rows of one CDR3 protein and keeps the most common genes and DNA. The V and J calls and clone size are TCRdb's, not the authors'. The table for this sample lists around 160,000 distinct CDR3 sequences; around 50% of them were counted only once. 2.5% to 3.5% of the sample is in the top ten clones.

This clonotype was seen many times. There is no known antigen for this receptor. One base away there is no much larger clone; base qualities are not given. The sample taken for sequencing was sorted CD4+, CD8+, or CD8+CD57+ T cells (not recorded which) from PBMCs. The sequence was collected from a human donor with aplastic anemia.

The CDR3 protein sequence reads: CASGLAGSYEQYF. The DNA sequence follows: TGTGCCTCGGGACTAGCGGGGAGCTACGAGCAGTACTTC. Recombination linked TRBV30 to TRBJ2-7; 13 bases in the middle match TRBD2. The CDR3, cysteine through phenylalanine, is 13 amino acids long. The CDR3 DNA has 39 bases and is translated from base 1. Trimming takes 7 bases off V and 3 bases off J; junction bases not matched to a gene: 3. The germline V gene (reference sequence) yields GTSNPN for CDR1 and SVGIG for CDR2.